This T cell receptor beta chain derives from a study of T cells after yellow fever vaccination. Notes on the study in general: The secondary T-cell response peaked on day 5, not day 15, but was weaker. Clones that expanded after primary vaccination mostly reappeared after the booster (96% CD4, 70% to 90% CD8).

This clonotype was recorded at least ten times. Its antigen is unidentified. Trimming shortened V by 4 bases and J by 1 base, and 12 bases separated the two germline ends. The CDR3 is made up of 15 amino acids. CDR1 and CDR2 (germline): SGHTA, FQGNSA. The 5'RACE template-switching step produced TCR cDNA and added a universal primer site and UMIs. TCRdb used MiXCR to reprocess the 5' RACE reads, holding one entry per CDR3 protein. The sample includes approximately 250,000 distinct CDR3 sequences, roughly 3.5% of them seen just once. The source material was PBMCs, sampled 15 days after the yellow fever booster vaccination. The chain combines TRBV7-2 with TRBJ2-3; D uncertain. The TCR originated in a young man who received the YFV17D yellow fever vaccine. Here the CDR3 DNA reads TGTGCCAGCAGCTCCGATAGCATGGGCACAGATACGCAGTATTTT. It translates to CASSSDSMGTDTQYF. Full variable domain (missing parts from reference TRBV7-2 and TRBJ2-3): GAGVSQSPSNKVTEKGKDVELRCDPISGHTALYWYRQSLGQGLEFLIYFQGNSAPDKSGLPSDRFSAERTGGSVSTLTIQRTQQEDSAVYLCASSSDSMGTDTQYFGPGTRLTVL.